The sequence of this T cell receptor (beta chain) was determined in a study of blood T cell repertoires in COVID-19. Trimming left V 2 bases short and J 5 bases short, with 10 bases between. CDR3 size: 14 residues. Per the original data handling: Reference gene primers were amplified, and this amplification served to estimate nucleated cell counts. The data were produced by immunoSEQ multiplex PCR, yet TCRdb's version contains in-frame clones alone and is incomplete. The V and J calls and clone size are taken from that table; D and trimming were inferred from the DNA. The repertoire holds around 190,000 clones, about 82% seen once, with 4.5% to 7% in the top ten. Enrolled through a virtual design, the participants were between about 18 and 100 years of age and came from about two dozen US areas.

The chain recombines TRBV6-7 with TRBJ2-1; possible D gene TRBD1, 6 bases. Being an ORF, TRBV6-7 has a function that is uncertain. This TCR was sampled from a man aged 35-49 years with acute COVID-19. Sequencing input: PBMCs or T cells enriched from blood (not recorded which). CDR3 coding DNA: TGTGCCAGCAGTTACGACCAGGGGAACAATGAGCAGTTCTTC. It encodes CASSYDQGNNEQFF.